These 8 T cell receptor beta chains came from one sample sequenced in a study of graft-versus-host responses after intestinal transplantation. Their target antigens are unknown. The protocol was immunoSEQ multiplex PCR, while the TCRdb copy is restricted to in-frame clones and leaves out a portion. This sample yields approximately 130,000 clones, of which just over 90% are seen a single time; around 0.15% belongs to the top ten. This material consisted of unstimulated CD4+ T cells sorted from spleen or lymph node cells, taken before intestinal transplant. The receptors were sampled from a human donor who received an intestinal transplant.

The chain has TRBV4-1 and TRBJ2-7; TRBD2 is a possible D gene (6 bases). The germline V gene encodes CDR1 MGHRA and CDR2 YSYEKL. This CDR3 contains 14 residues. Trimming took off 1 base at V and 4 bases at J, with 11 bases between the two ends. CDR3 sequence reads: CASSQGGVGYEQYF. DNA for the CDR3: TGCGCCAGCAGCCAAGGGGGGGTCGGATACGAGCAGTACTTC.

The chain combines TRBV20-1 with TRBJ2-3; D call uncertain. Trimming shortened V by 3 bases and J by 3 bases, and 4 bases separated the two germline ends. Germline CDR1 reads DFQATT; CDR2 reads SNEGSKA (reference sequence). The CDR3 length is 11 residues. CDR3 sequence: CSARKTDTQYF. CDR3 nucleotide sequence: TGCAGTGCTAGGAAGACAGATACGCAGTATTTT.

The chain joins TRBV9 to TRBJ2-1, with D possibly TRBD2 on 5 matching bases. In germline, CDR1 is SGDLS, CDR2 YYNGEE. This CDR3 is 16 amino acids long. V was cut by 2 bases and J by 5 bases, with 17 bases left in between. The CDR3 region has the DNA TGTGCCAGCAGCGTGGGCTCAGTGAGGGTGCACAATGAGCAGTTCTTC. The encoded protein is CASSVGSVRVHNEQFF.

The chain joins TRBV2 to TRBJ1-1; 7 nucleotides match TRBD1. There are 13 residues in the CDR3. With V trimmed by 5 bases and J by 3 bases, 3 bases remained unmatched. Germline V gene lookup returns CDR1 SNHLY and CDR2 FYNNEI. CDR3 nucleotides: TGTGCCAGCAGTTTCGGACAGGACACTGAAGCTTTCTTT. Its translation: CASSFGQDTEAFF.

The rearrangement links TRBV18 to TRBJ1-2; D is ambiguous. V lost 3 bases, J lost 0 bases, and 5 bases lay in between. The CDR3 consists of 13 residues. CDR1 KGHSH and CDR2 LQKENI come from the germline V gene. This chain's CDR3 is CASSPRTNYGYTF. DNA of the CDR3: TGTGCCAGCTCACCGCGTACTAACTATGGCTACACCTTC.

CDR3 sequence reads: CANGGFGGANVLTF. CDR3 DNA: TGTGCCAATGGAGGGTTTGGTGGGGCCAACGTCCTGACTTTC. J is TRBJ2-6 and V is TRBV6-1; maybe TRBD2 (6 bases). The CDR3 covers 14 residues. Trimming pared 10 bases from V and 3 bases from J, leaving 13 bases between. The germline gives CDR1 MNHNS, CDR2 SASEGT.

Note on this clone: The same CDR3 arises from other DNA sequences in this sample as well. J is TRBJ1-5 and V is TRBV5-6; 7 bases map to TRBD1. The CDR3 loop spans 14 amino acids. The germline V gene encodes CDR1 SGHDT and CDR2 YYEEEE. After removal of 4 bases from V and 2 bases from J, the junction contained 3 bases not matched to a gene. CDR3 nucleotide sequence: TGTGCCAGCAGCAGAGGGGGCGGCAATCAGCCCCAGCATTTT. Its translation is CASSRGGGNQPQHF.

This chain joins TRBV27 and TRBJ2-1, with D tentatively TRBD1 (5 bases). Deletions cut 2 bases from V and 6 bases from J, with 11 bases between. Germline CDR1 and CDR2: MNHEY and SMNVEV (reference sequence). This CDR3 spans 14 amino acids. This CDR3 is CASSLQGFGNEQFF. The CDR3 DNA sequence: TGTGCCAGCAGTTTACAGGGTTTCGGCAATGAGCAGTTCTTC.